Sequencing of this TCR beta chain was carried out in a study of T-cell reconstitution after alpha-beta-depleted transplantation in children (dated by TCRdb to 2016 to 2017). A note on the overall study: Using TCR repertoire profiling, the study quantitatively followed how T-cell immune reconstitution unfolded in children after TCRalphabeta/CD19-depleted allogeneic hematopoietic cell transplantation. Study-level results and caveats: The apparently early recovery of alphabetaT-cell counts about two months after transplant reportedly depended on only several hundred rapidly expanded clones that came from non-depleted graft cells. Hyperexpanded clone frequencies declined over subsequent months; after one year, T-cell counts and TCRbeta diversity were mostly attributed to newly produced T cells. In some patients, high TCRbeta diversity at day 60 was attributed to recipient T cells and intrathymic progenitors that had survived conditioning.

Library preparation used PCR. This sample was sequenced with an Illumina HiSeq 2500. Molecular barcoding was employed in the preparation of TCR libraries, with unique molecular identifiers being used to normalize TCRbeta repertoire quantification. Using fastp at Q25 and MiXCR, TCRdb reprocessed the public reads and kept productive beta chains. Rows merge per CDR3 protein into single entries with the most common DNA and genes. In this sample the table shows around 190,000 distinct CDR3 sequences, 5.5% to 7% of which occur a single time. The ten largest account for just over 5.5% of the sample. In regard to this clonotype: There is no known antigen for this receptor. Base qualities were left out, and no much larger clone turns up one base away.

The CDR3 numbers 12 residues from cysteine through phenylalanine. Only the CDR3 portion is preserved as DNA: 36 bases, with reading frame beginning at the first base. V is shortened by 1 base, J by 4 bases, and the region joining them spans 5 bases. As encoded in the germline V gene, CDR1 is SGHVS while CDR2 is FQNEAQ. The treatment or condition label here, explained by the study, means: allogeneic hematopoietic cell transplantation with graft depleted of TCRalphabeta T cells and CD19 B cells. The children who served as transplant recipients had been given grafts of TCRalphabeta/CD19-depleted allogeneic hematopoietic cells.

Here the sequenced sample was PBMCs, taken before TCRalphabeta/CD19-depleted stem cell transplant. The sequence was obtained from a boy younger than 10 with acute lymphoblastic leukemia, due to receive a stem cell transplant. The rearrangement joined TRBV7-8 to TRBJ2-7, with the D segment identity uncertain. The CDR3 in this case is CASSLVEYEQYF. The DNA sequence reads TGTGCCAGCAGCTTAGTGGAGTACGAGCAGTACTTC.